Listed below are T cell receptor beta chains from one sample, sequenced in a study of metastatic and nonmetastatic thyroid tumors. TCRdb reanalyzed the PCR reads via MiXCR. The sample holds 40,000 to 50,000 clones; 9.5% to 13% are singletons and the top ten take 9% to 10%. Sequences were obtained from blood. These receptors were collected from a male donor with papillary thyroid cancer or a benign thyroid nodule (not recorded which). Some clones in this sample may be carry-over from other donors' samples. The CDR3 runs from the conserved cysteine through the conserved F or W. Each record gives: V gene, J gene, D gene, CDR3 protein. D genes are given only for firm matches.

V: TRBV19
J: TRBJ2-7
D: TRBD2
CDR3: CASSRSGTSGSYEQYF

V: TRBV9
J: TRBJ2-5
D: NA
CDR3: CASSVVSGETHYF

V: TRBV20-1
J: TRBJ2-1
D: NA
CDR3: CSARAPGTTSYNEQFF

V: TRBV11-2
J: TRBJ2-2
D: TRBD2
CDR3: CASSFFSSGRTGELFF

V: TRBV28
J: TRBJ1-1
D: NA
CDR3: CASRHPGEYTEAFF

V: TRBV6-1
J: TRBJ1-4
D: NA
CDR3: CASRSHYDEKLFF

V: TRBV27
J: TRBJ2-1
D: NA
CDR3: CVTGSWVYNEQFF

V: TRBV6-2/TRBV6-3
J: TRBJ1-4
D: NA
CDR3: CASSSAGAANEKLFF

V: TRBV28
J: TRBJ1-1
D: TRBD1
CDR3: CASSLGDRDTEAFF

V: TRBV14
J: TRBJ1-2
D: NA
CDR3: CASSLLGLEGYTF

V: TRBV5-1
J: TRBJ2-5
D: NA
CDR3: CASSLALRETQYF

V: TRBV4-1
J: TRBJ2-1
D: NA
CDR3: CASSQARANEQFF

V: TRBV29-1
J: TRBJ1-1
D: NA
CDR3: CSVRPRRDTEAFF

V: TRBV29-1
J: TRBJ1-4
D: TRBD1
CDR3: CSVWTGGNEKLFF

V: TRBV15
J: TRBJ1-6
D: TRBD1
CDR3: CATSRGDRVNSPLHF

V: TRBV20-1
J: TRBJ2-7
D: NA
CDR3: CSALKPFVVKGKIYYEQYF

V: TRBV5-1
J: TRBJ2-2
D: NA
CDR3: CASSYRTGNTGELFF

V: TRBV30
J: TRBJ1-3
D: NA
CDR3: CAWSGSGNTIYF

V: TRBV6-1
J: TRBJ2-7
D: NA
CDR3: CASSGYPIDEQYF

V: TRBV18
J: TRBJ2-3
D: NA
CDR3: CASSPSYTDTQYF

V: TRBV6-1
J: TRBJ2-7
D: TRBD1
CDR3: CASSPTRQGACEQYF

V: TRBV19
J: TRBJ2-4
D: TRBD1
CDR3: CASSPTGYQNIQYF

V: TRBV4-3
J: TRBJ1-6
D: NA
CDR3: CASSQDPRSSYNSPLHF

V: TRBV7-2
J: TRBJ1-4
D: NA
CDR3: CASSLGLGEGKLFF

V: TRBV6-5
J: TRBJ1-6
D: NA
CDR3: CASSYSGRLDSHLHF

V: TRBV2
J: TRBJ2-2
D: NA
CDR3: CASRPPGHEDNTGELFF

V: TRBV6-2/TRBV6-3
J: TRBJ1-1
D: NA
CDR3: CASSSGTKAFF

V: TRBV5-1
J: TRBJ2-3
D: TRBD1
CDR3: CASRPQGAGDTQYF

V: TRBV28
J: TRBJ1-3
D: NA
CDR3: CASSLRWTFSGNTIYF

V: TRBV4-3
J: TRBJ1-3
D: NA
CDR3: CASSQDGVSRGPGNTIYF

V: TRBV20-1
J: TRBJ2-1
D: TRBD1
CDR3: CSANTGGYNEQFF

V: TRBV15
J: TRBJ2-5
D: TRBD2
CDR3: CATSRDPGRGQETQYF

V: TRBV11-1
J: TRBJ1-6
D: NA
CDR3: CASSILDSEYNSPLHF

V: TRBV6-4
J: TRBJ2-1
D: TRBD2
CDR3: CASSEGAGGGEQFF

V: TRBV7-2
J: TRBJ1-4
D: NA
CDR3: CASSLWDDEKLFF

V: TRBV27
J: TRBJ2-7
D: TRBD2
CDR3: CAIIPWGLARLGSYEQYF

V: TRBV5-1
J: TRBJ2-7
D: NA
CDR3: CASSSYEQYF

V: TRBV3-1
J: TRBJ2-7
D: NA
CDR3: CASSPRYEQYF

V: TRBV7-2
J: TRBJ2-1
D: NA
CDR3: CASSLGQALGEQFF

V: TRBV6-1
J: TRBJ2-2
D: TRBD2
CDR3: CASSERLAGTGELFF

V: TRBV19
J: TRBJ2-1
D: NA
CDR3: CASSIGGNEQFF

V: TRBV5-1
J: TRBJ2-7
D: NA
CDR3: CASSFRSGSYEQYF

V: TRBV20-1
J: TRBJ1-1
D: TRBD1
CDR3: CSARWGQHEAFF

V: TRBV10-3
J: TRBJ2-6
D: NA
CDR3: CAISEPGANVLTF

V: TRBV6-2/TRBV6-3
J: TRBJ2-1
D: TRBD2
CDR3: CASSYSTGGPYNEQFF

V: TRBV20-1
J: TRBJ1-2
D: NA
CDR3: CSAGAAGTLYGYTF